This T cell receptor (beta chain) was sequenced during a study of T cell responses to AZD1222 COVID-19 vaccine. Broader study findings: It should be noted that donors were predominantly white British and more often female, and clonal diversity was possibly underestimated.

The table came from immunoSEQ multiplex PCR; TCRdb's copy has only in-frame clones and leaves some out. The table shows about 96,000 clones, with under 90% occurring only once. As concerns this clone: Its antigen remains unknown.

The CDR3 contains 17 residues. V was clipped by 4 bases and J by 8 bases; unmatched bases: 17. The V gene's germline CDR1 is MNHNS and CDR2 SASEGT. The TCR originated in an adult in good health. The sample here was peripheral blood, taken on day 0 of AZD1222 vaccination. The V gene is TRBV6-1, the J gene TRBJ1-5, with TRBD1 matching 7 bases. The CDR3 region is CASSALAGTDFSKPQHF. The CDR3 region has the DNA TGTGCCAGCAGTGCCCTGGCCGGGACAGATTTCTCGAAGCCCCAGCATTTT.